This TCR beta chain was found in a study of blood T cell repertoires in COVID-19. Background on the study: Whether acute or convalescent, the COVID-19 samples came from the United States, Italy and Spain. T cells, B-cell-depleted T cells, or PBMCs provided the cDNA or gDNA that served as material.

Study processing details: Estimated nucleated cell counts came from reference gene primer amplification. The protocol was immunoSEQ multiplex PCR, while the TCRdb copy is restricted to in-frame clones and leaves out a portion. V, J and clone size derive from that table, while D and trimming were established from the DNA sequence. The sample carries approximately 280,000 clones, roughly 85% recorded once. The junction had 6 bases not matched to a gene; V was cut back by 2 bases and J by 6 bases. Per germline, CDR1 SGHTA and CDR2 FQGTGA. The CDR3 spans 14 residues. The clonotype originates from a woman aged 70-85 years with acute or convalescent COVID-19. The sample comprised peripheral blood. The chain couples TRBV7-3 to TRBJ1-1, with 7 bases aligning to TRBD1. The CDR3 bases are TGTGCCAGCAGCTTATCGGGACAGACGTCTGAAGCTTTCTTT. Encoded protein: CASSLSGQTSEAFF.